This TCR beta chain was recovered during a study of long-term antiretroviral therapy in people with HIV (dated by TCRdb to between 2020 and 2023). Turning to the overall study: The earliest samples were collected approximately a decade before the 2015 WHO recommendation for immediate ART, a period when ART was typically delayed until CD4 counts fell. This retrospective serial study examined whether starting ART and sustained HIV suppression were associated with changes in the composition and diversity of the TRB repertoire in peripheral blood. A total of 192 cryopreserved PBMC samples came from around 30 adults with confirmed HIV infection and were collected serially over a mean of roughly six years (range 1-12). Of the 30 to 35 participants with HIV, ten to eleven were female. No cross-contamination during QIAcube processing was seen in test extractions of a monoclonal T-cell line run alongside 30 to 35 polyclonal samples. Paper-wide results and their limitations: Because cell numbers in pre-ART samples were limited, unsorted PBMC were profiled instead of sorted CD4+ and CD8+ T cells. CDR3 length ranges in HIV repertoires were narrower than in controls, and network structure suggested an antigen-experienced repertoire with only a slight naive shift after ART. Because PBMC availability was limited, only the TCR beta chain was sequenced, with no alpha chain pairing. The repertoire was dominated across all time points by expanded TRB clones identified before ART initiation, although this dominance was seen to fluctuate and to decrease in many PLHIV after ART. A significant increase in TRB diversity was found to be associated with ART initiation, although TRB diversity was observed to remain significantly below that of transplant donor controls even after long-term ART. Inferences about post-ART repertoire changes are limited because no data were available on ART adherence, viral resistance or therapy changes. Samples dated from about 2003 to 2018, and the ART regimens used may be less effective than current ones.

On this clone: Its antigen is currently not known. No per-base quality is available; no much larger clone lies one base away.

The immunoSEQ hsTCRB v3.0 assay was used at survey level resolution for TRB variable region sequencing. The targeted TRB sequencing depth was about 40,000-55,000 T-cell genomes per sample. TRB libraries were pooled and sequenced on an Illumina MiSeq using a v3 150-cycle kit. As for the authors' bioinformatics: Repertoire analysis ran in R within a reproducible Nextflow workflow covering QC, data transformation and analysis. Custom analyses were implemented in LymphoSeq2, an R package for AIRR-Seq data exploration. A handful of samples that produced fewer than 5000 total TRB sequences were removed, so some 190 HIV repertoires were analyzed. Among the approximately 200 retained HIV repertoires, some 60 were collected before ART initiation and roughly 130 after ART initiation. Repertoires were downsampled to 5000 TRB nucleotide sequences, and summary statistics were averaged over 100 downsampling iterations. The analysis kept only TRB sequences whose CDR3 regions were at least seven amino acids long. Diversity was assessed using a clonality score derived from Shannon entropy and using the Gini coefficient. In the repertoire networks, any two of the top 5000 CDR3 amino acid sequences were connected whenever the two sequences differed by an edit distance of one. For TRB CDR3 amino acid sequences, GLIPH2 was used to predict antigen specificity groups and MHC restriction. Known CMV, EBV, HIV or tissue antigen associations were flagged by matching CDR3 amino acid sequences against VDJdb and McPAS-TCR. Pre-ART, post-ART and control groups were compared with Wilcoxon signed-rank tests and Holm-Bonferroni correction. TCRdb carries this immuneACCESS record with in-frame sequences only. Its versions omit some clonotypes, under half of them owing to an unresolved V gene in the studies checked, with the rest unexplained. V and J calls and clone size are given by that table; D and trimming were obtained from the DNA. The table for this sample lists about 28,000 clones; 75% to 85% of them were counted only once. Jointly, the top ten make up 5.5% to 8% of the sample.

Taken from cysteine to phenylalanine, the CDR3 has 12 residues. This entry keeps only the CDR3 DNA: 36 bases, framed from base 1. Trimming removed 0 bases from V and 4 bases from J, leaving 5 bases between the germline ends. Taken from the germline V gene, the CDR1 and CDR2 loops are SGHDT and YYEEEE. To be included, a participant needed at least one PBMC sample from before ART initiation plus at least two post-ART samples. Treatment was received in the United States of America by all participants with HIV. Cryopreserved samples of about 0.95-10 million PBMC were thawed and washed before DNA extraction. At the time of the earliest PBMC sample for each participant with HIV, ages ranged from roughly 23 to 55 years. PBMC samples from each participant spanned 1-4 timepoints before ART initiation and 2-8 timepoints after ART initiation, with a median of 7 samples. Serial HIV viral load, CD4+ T-cell count, ART history and demographic data were obtained for every participant. Genomic DNA was extracted from unsorted PBMC with a Qiagen kit on a QIAcube, processed in batches of 12 samples.

The TCR comes from a man between 35 and 55 years old with HIV. The chain employs TRBV5-6 and TRBJ2-7; the D gene is unclear. Here the sequenced sample was unsorted PBMCs, taken 0.3 years after starting antiretroviral therapy. The DNA reads as follows: TGTGCCAGCAGCTTGGGAGTATACGAGCAGTACTTC. Its protein product is CASSLGVYEQYF.